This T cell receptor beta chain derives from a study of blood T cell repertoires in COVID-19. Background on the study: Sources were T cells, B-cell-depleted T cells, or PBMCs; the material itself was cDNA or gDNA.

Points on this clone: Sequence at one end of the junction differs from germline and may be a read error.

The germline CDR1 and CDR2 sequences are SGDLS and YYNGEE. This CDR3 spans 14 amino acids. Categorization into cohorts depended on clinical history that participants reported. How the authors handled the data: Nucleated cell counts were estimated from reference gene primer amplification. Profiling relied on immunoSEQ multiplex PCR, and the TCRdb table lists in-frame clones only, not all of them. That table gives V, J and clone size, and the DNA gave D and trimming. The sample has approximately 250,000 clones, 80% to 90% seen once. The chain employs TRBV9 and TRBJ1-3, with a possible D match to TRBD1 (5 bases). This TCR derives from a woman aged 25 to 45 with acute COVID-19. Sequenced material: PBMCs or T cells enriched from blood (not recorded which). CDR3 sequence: CATSRESSGNTIYF. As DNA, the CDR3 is TGTGCCACCAGCAGGGAGTCATCTGGAAACACCATATATTTT.